This T cell receptor (beta chain) comes out of a study of OX40 agonist ivuxolimab in advanced cancers. General notes on the study: The costimulatory receptor OX40 (CD134) was targeted by ivuxolimab, a fully human IgG2 agonistic monoclonal antibody. Intravenous ivuxolimab was administered to patients every 2 weeks at six dose levels: 0.01, 0.1, 0.3, 1.5, 3 and 10 mg/kg. Among the approximately 50 dose-escalation patients, about 20 had hepatocellular carcinoma, about 15 melanoma, 9 renal cell carcinoma and 9 head and neck cancer. The dose-escalation cohort was roughly 83% male with a mean age of roughly 60 years, ranging from roughly 20 to 80. Patients were allowed to have had prior anti-PD-1, anti-PD-L1 or anti-CTLA-4 therapy, and approximately 40% of the dose-escalation patients had previously received checkpoint inhibitors. Partial responses occurred in three dose-escalation patients, of whom one had hepatocellular carcinoma and two had cutaneous melanoma. The point of sequencing TCRbeta in the periphery was to test whether ivuxolimab changed TCR sequence diversity and drove clonal T-cell expansion. The paper covers the monotherapy dose-escalation part of the phase I ivuxolimab trial, which included N of about 56 patients. General findings and caveats noted by the study authors: In the 0.1-3.0 mg/kg groups, partial responders were among the patients with the lowest normalized peripheral clonal expansion, particularly in CD8+ T cells. After ivuxolimab, expanded clones were on average more numerous among CD8+ T cells than among CD4+ T cells. Antigen specificity was not determined for the clonally expanded peripheral T cells. At doses from 0.1 to 3.0 mg/kg, clonal expansion was seen in both CD4+ and CD8+ blood T cells between baseline and week 6. Low levels of normalized T-cell clonal expansion were also seen in some patients who did not respond.

In the case of this clone: Its target antigen remains unknown. No much larger clonotype is one base removed from it; base qualities were not supplied.

Genomic DNA was extracted from sorted cells for sequencing of the TCRbeta CDR3 region. The immunoSEQ Assay was used for sequencing of TCRbeta CDR3 regions. As stored in TCRdb, this immuneACCESS dataset retains in-frame rearrangements with V and J assigned. A fraction of the clones does not appear; measured against another copy, unresolved V genes explain less than half of the discrepancy, and the remainder lacks a known reason. The table for this sample lists 15,000 to 20,000 clones; around 78% of them were counted only once. Roughly 15% of the sample goes to the ten largest clones. The trial excluded patients who had a history of autoimmune disease or were on systemic immunosuppression. Peripheral blood for TCR sequencing was collected from all dose cohorts at baseline, on cycle 4 day 1, and on cycle 7 day 1. Samples were obtained from an open-label, multicenter, first-in-human phase I dose-escalation trial of ivuxolimab. The trial enrolled adults with locally advanced or metastatic head and neck squamous cell, hepatocellular, melanoma or renal cell carcinoma. CD4+ and CD8+ T cells were sorted separately from peripheral blood before TCR sequencing.

V is pared back by 0 bases and J by 11 bases, with 22 bases lying between the germline termini. CDR1 and CDR2, per the germline V gene, are MNHEY and SVGAGI. CDR3 length: 16 amino acids, cysteine to phenylalanine. The DNA shown is the 48-base CDR3, in frame from base 1. The material was CD4+ or CD8+ T cells sorted from blood, obtained in a trial of the OX40 agonist ivuxolimab. The rearranged chain carries TRBV6-5 and TRBJ2-5, and possibly TRBD1, on 6 matching bases. The clonotype originates from an adult with an advanced solid tumor such as melanoma, head and neck, liver or kidney cancer. The CDR3 protein is CASSYSGAAKSIEQYF. The DNA reads as follows: TGTGCCAGCAGTTACTCGGGGGCCGCCAAGTCTATAGAGCAGTACTTC.